This entry lists 8 T cell receptor beta chains sequenced from one sample in a study of OX40 agonist ivuxolimab in advanced cancers. TCRdb keeps only in-frame clones here, not all; method: immunoSEQ multiplex PCR. This sample has around 85,000 clones, with roughly nine tenths found just once. Material: CD4+ or CD8+ T cells sorted from blood, obtained in a trial of the OX40 agonist ivuxolimab. The receptors were gathered from an adult with an advanced solid tumor such as melanoma, head and neck, liver or kidney cancer.

The gene calls are TRBV5-1 and TRBJ2-5; TRBD1 aligns across 12 bases. Germline loops: CDR1 SGHRS, CDR2 YFSETQ. This CDR3 contains 19 residues. The V gene end was trimmed by 3 bases and the J gene end by 4 bases; junction bases not matched to a gene: 16. The CDR3 region is CASSSPGQGARSPVETQYF. CDR3 coding DNA: TGCGCCAGCAGCTCACCGGGACAGGGGGCGAGGTCCCCGGTAGAGACCCAGTACTTC.

V usage is TRBV18 and J usage is TRBJ2-1; 16 nucleotides match TRBD2. The CDR3 sequence is 17 residues long. Germline V gene lookup returns CDR1 KGHSH and CDR2 LQKENI. Germline trimming cut 3 bases from V and 5 bases from J; bases unmatched to any gene: 4. CDR3 amino acids: CASSPGTSGRVNNEQFF. The CDR3 region has the DNA TGTGCCAGCTCACCTGGGACTAGCGGGAGGGTAAACAATGAGCAGTTCTTC.

This clone was found once. The CDR3 coding sequence is TGTGCCAGCAGCCAATCCCGGACAGGGGGCGGCTACACCTTC. This encodes CASSQSRTGGGYTF. This chain connects TRBV4-2 to TRBJ1-2; the match to TRBD1 covers 11 bases. The CDR3 runs to 14 residues. Germline CDR1 reads LGHNA; CDR2 reads YNFKEQ. V lost 2 bases and J lost 8; bases outside the gene matches: 4.

The genes are TRBV5-1 and TRBJ2-5, with 7 positions matching TRBD2. The trim removed 1 base at V and 4 bases at J, leaving 7 bases unmatched. Per germline, CDR1 SGHRS and CDR2 YFSETQ. The CDR3 length is 15 residues. CDR3 nucleotides: TGCGCCAGCAGCTTGCTAGCGGTGGATTCAGAGACCCAGTACTTC. Amino acid sequence: CASSLLAVDSETQYF.

The chain links TRBV2 to TRBJ1-2; TRBD1 is a possible D gene (5 bases). The CDR3 spans 14 residues. In germline, CDR1 is SNHLY, CDR2 FYNNEI. The V end was cut by 0 bases, the J end by 4 bases, with 9 bases between. The CDR3 sequence: CASSEAGQIYGYTF. The CDR3 DNA sequence: TGTGCCAGCAGTGAAGCGGGGCAGATCTATGGCTACACCTTC.

The chain uses TRBV19 and TRBJ1-5; D possibly corresponds to TRBD1 (6 bases). The V gene's germline CDR1 is LNHDA and CDR2 SQIVND (reference sequence). V lost 6 bases to trimming and J lost 3 bases, with 12 bases between them. This CDR3 is built from 14 residues. Here the CDR3 DNA reads TGTGCCAGTAGCGGTAACAGGGCCAATCAGCCCCAGCATTTT. It codes for CASSGNRANQPQHF.

The chain couples TRBV6-6 to TRBJ1-4, with D perhaps matching TRBD1 (6 bases). V was pared by 5 bases and J by 7 bases, with 14 bases between. CDR1 and CDR2 from the germline V gene are MNHNY and SVGAGI (reference sequence). The CDR3 contains 14 residues. CDR3 sequence: CASSVQGRGEKLFF. In DNA form, the CDR3 reads TGTGCCAGCAGTGTACAGGGTAGAGGTGAAAAACTGTTTTTT.

The rearrangement uses TRBV5-6 and TRBJ2-3, with D uncertain. CDR1 is SGHDT and CDR2 is YYEEEE in the germline V gene. This CDR3 has 14 residues. Trimming removed 2 bases at V and 1 base at J, with 8 bases between. CDR3 coding DNA: TGTGCCAGCAGCTTTTTTAGGGGCACAGATACGCAGTATTTT. Encoded protein: CASSFFRGTDTQYF.